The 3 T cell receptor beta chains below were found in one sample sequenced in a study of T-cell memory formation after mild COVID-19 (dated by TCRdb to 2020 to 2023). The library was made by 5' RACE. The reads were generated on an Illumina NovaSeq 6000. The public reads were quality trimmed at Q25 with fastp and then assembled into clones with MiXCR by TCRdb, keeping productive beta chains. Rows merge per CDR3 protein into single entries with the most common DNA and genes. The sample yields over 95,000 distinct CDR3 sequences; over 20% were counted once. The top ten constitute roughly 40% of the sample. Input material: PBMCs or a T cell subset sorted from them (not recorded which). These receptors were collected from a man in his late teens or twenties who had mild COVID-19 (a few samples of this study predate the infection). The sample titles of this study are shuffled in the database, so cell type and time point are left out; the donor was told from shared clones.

The CDR3 bases are TGTGCCAGCAGCCCCTACGCTATACTAGCGGGGACGGAGACCCAGTACTTC. Its translation: CASSPYAILAGTETQYF. The chain couples TRBV7-9 to TRBJ2-5, with 10 nucleotides matching TRBD2. After removal of 5 bases from V and 5 bases from J, the junction contained 14 bases not matched to a gene. Germline V lookup: CDR1 SEHNR, CDR2 FQNEAQ (reference sequence). The CDR3 contains 17 residues.

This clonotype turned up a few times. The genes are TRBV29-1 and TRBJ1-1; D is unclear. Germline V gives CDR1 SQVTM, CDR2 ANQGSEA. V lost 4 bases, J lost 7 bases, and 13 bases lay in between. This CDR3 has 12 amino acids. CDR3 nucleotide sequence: TGCAGCGTTGTCCACCGGGCTAGTGAAGCTTTCTTT. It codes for CSVVHRASEAFF.

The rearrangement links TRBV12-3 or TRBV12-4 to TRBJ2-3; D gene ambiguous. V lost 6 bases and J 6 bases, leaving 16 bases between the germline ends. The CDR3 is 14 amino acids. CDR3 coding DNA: TGTGCCAGCAGGTCAGAGAAGTCCGAGGATACGCAGTATTTT. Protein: CASRSEKSEDTQYF.